The 14 T cell receptor beta chains below all came from one sample that was sequenced in a study of T cells in Graves' hyperthyroidism and ophthalmopathy. Authors of the study amplified TCR beta CDR3 regions from RNA transcripts. An initial round of RT-PCR targeting the TCR CDR3 relied on the HTBI primer set. One entry per CDR3 protein, called by TCRdb with MiXCR from the multiplex PCR reads. The repertoire holds fewer than 550,000 distinct CDR3 sequences, with around 24% as singletons. Material: blood. These TCRs come from a woman aged 25 to 39 with Graves' ophthalmopathy.

This clonotype came up many times. The chain has TRBV20-1 and TRBJ1-5; D may be TRBD1 (5 bases). V lost 1 base, J lost 0 bases, and 7 bases lay in between. Germline values: CDR1 DFQATT, CDR2 SNEGSKA (reference sequence). CDR3 length: 14 amino acids. CDR3 sequence: CSARGGNSNQPQHF. CDR3 DNA: TGCAGTGCTAGAGGGGGGAATAGCAATCAGCCCCAGCATTTT.

This clonotype was recorded many times. The chain joins TRBV5-1 to TRBJ1-2; no clear D. The CDR3 sequence is 13 residues long. Trimming left V 4 bases short and J 2 bases short, with 9 bases between. Per germline, CDR1 SGHRS and CDR2 YFSETQ. This chain's CDR3 is CASSEGFNYGYTF. The CDR3 bases are TGCGCCAGCAGCGAGGGATTCAACTATGGCTACACCTTC. Filled out from reference TRBV5-1 and TRBJ1-2, the complete variable domain reads KAGVTQTPRYLIKTRGQQVTLSCSPISGHRSVSWYQQTPGQGLQFLFEYFSETQRNKGNFPGRFSGRQFSNSRSEMNVSTLELGDSALYLCASSEGFNYGYTFGSGTRLTVV.

This clonotype has ten or more counts. The chain joins TRBV19 to TRBJ1-1; a weak D match, TRBD1 (5 bases). Between the trimmed V and J ends, which lost 7 bases and 8 bases, there was a span of 17 bases. Germline values: CDR1 LNHDA, CDR2 SQIVND (reference sequence). The CDR3 covers 13 residues. The CDR3 coding sequence is TGTGCCAGTACTCCCGGGGGAACTTCCGAAGCTTTCTTT. Translated: CASTPGGTSEAFF.

This clonotype was seen many times. V is TRBV29-1 and J is TRBJ2-5; possible D gene TRBD2, 6 bases. Germline V gene data show CDR1 as SQVTM and CDR2 as ANQGSEA. This CDR3 contains 16 residues. The germline V and J ends were trimmed by 7 bases and 5 bases, with 26 bases remaining between them. The CDR3 coding sequence is TGCAGCGGGGATGGGCCCGGAGTGGAGGGATTGGAGACCCAGTACTTC. Its protein product is CSGDGPGVEGLETQYF.

This clonotype was seen many times. The chain couples TRBV6-1 to TRBJ1-5; TRBD1 matches at 8 bases. Germline values: CDR1 MNHNS, CDR2 SASEGT. The CDR3 has 13 residues. The V segment lost 7 bases and the J segment 7 bases; nucleotides outside the gene matches: 6. The CDR3 sequence is CASTGQGSQPQHF. CDR3 bases: TGTGCCAGCACCGGACAGGGATCACAGCCCCAGCATTTT.

The gene calls are TRBV20-1 and TRBJ1-3; no clear D gene. The CDR3 has 14 residues. Trimming left V 3 bases short and J 0 bases short, with 9 bases between. Germline V lookup: CDR1 DFQATT, CDR2 SNEGSKA (reference sequence). CDR3 DNA sequence: TGCAGTGCTAGGCGACCCGGCTCTGGAAACACCATATATTTT. It encodes CSARRPGSGNTIYF.

The chain recombines TRBV14 with TRBJ1-1; D is ambiguous. The germline CDR1 and CDR2 sequences are SGHDN and FVKESK. The CDR3 spans 14 residues. V lost 1 base and J 7 bases, leaving 13 bases between the germline ends. DNA of the CDR3: TGTGCCAGCAGCCAAGCCATGACACTCGGTGAAGCTTTCTTT. Its translation: CASSQAMTLGEAFF.

This clonotype came up many times. This chain joins TRBV12-3 or TRBV12-4 and TRBJ1-3; D remains unclear. The CDR3 runs to 13 residues. Trimming stripped 6 bases from V and 0 bases from J, with 6 bases between. CDR3 nucleotide sequence: TGTGCCAGCAGCACAAGCTCTGGAAACACCATATATTTT. Protein product: CASSTSSGNTIYF.

This clonotype was seen many times. The chain joins TRBV19 to TRBJ1-5; D is unresolved. The CDR3 is 17 residues long. Germline V CDR1 and CDR2: LNHDA, SQIVND (reference sequence). The V gene lost 6 bases and the J gene lost 0 bases, with 18 bases spanning the gap. The CDR3 DNA reads as TGTGCCAGTAGCCCTATGGGCCAGTTGAATAGCAATCAGCCCCAGCATTTT. Translation: CASSPMGQLNSNQPQHF.

At least ten counts were recorded for this clonotype. One end of the junction fails to match germline, which may point to a read error. The gene calls are TRBV27 and TRBJ2-7; D is perhaps TRBD1 (5 bases). The CDR3 spans 14 residues. The germline V gene has CDR1 MNHEY and CDR2 SMNVEV (reference sequence). The CDR3 sequence: CASSLLDKAYEQYF. The CDR3 DNA follows: TGTGCCAGCAGCTTATTGGACAAAGCCTACGAGCAGTACTTC.

This clonotype occurred many times. No conserved phenylalanine or tryptophan is present at the end of the CDR3, so a read error is the likely explanation. The rearrangement links TRBV4-1 to TRBJ1-2; 9 nucleotides agree with TRBD1. V dropped 0 bases and J dropped 3; count of bases not matched to a gene: 5. CDR1 MGHRA and CDR2 YSYEKL come from the germline V gene. CDR3 length: 16 amino acids. CDR3 protein: CASSQDGTGHYYGYTL. For the CDR3, the DNA is TGCGCCAGCAGCCAAGACGGGACAGGGCATTACTATGGCTACACCCTC.

The genes are TRBV5-2 and TRBJ2-7; TRBD1 reflects the table's D call only, with no check against the DNA. TRBV5-2 is given as a pseudogene. There are 13 residues in the CDR3. The CDR3 spells CASTPGPPYEQYF. The CDR3, as DNA: TGTGCCAGCACCCCGGGACCGCCCTACGAGCAGTACTTC.

Ten or more counts support this clonotype. The chain combines TRBV13 with TRBJ1-1, with a possible D match to TRBD1 (5 bases). The CDR3 sequence is 15 residues long. Germline CDR1 reads PRHDT; CDR2 reads FYEKMQ (reference sequence). V gave up 5 bases and J gave up 4 bases, with 17 bases separating them. The CDR3 sequence: CASSPLRGVSTEAFF. DNA for the CDR3: TGTGCCAGCAGCCCGTTACGGGGGGTTTCCACTGAAGCTTTCTTT.

The J gene is TRBJ2-5, the V gene TRBV28, with 8 bases lining up with TRBD1. J lost 7 bases, V lost 6 bases, and 10 bases had no gene match. Looked up from germline, CDR1 is MDHEN and CDR2 is SYDVKM. CDR3 size: 14 residues. The CDR3 DNA is TGTGCCAGCAGCTCAGCAGGGGGCACAGGGACCCAGTACTTC. It codes for CASSSAGGTGTQYF.